Listed below are T cell receptor beta chains from one sample, sequenced in a study of CD8+ T cells in alopecia areata. This table comes from immunoSEQ multiplex PCR, and its TCRdb copy is limited to in-frame clones, with some not included. In the table there are 100,000 to 150,000 clones, around 49% of which are singletons. Sequenced here: CD8+ T cells sorted from blood, sampled at week 0. These receptors all come from a human donor with alopecia areata. CDR3s include the opening cysteine and the closing phenylalanine or tryptophan. A D gene is named only where the DNA matches it firmly. Clone size is stated in some rows and not others, as once, few, many or a class when expanded.

D gene,J gene,clone size,V gene,CDR3 DNA,CDR3 protein
-,TRBJ1-2,-,TRBV6-5,TGTGCCAGCAGTTACCTTTCCGGCTATGGCTACACCTTC,CASSYLSGYGYTF
-,TRBJ2-7,-,TRBV7-2,TGTGCCAGCAGCCCAACTCTCCCCCAGCGGGCGAGCTCCTACGAGCAGTACTTC,CASSPTLPQRASSYEQYF
-,TRBJ2-1,-,TRBV7-6,TGTGCCAGCAGCTATAGCGGCCTAGTAGGTGAGCAGTTCTTC,CASSYSGLVGEQFF
TRBD1,TRBJ2-7,-,TRBV7-9,TGTGCCAGCAGCGCTCGACAGGGCGGATACGAGCAGTACTTC,CASSARQGGYEQYF
TRBD2,TRBJ2-1,few,TRBV4-2,TGTGCCAGCAGCCAAGGACTAGCGGGGGAAGGAAATGAGCAGTTCTTC,CASSQGLAGEGNEQFF
TRBD1,TRBJ2-1,-,TRBV6-5,TGTGCCAGCGGTGGGACAGGGGGCTCTCCCGATGAGCAGTTCTTC,CASGGTGGSPDEQFF
-,TRBJ1-6,-,TRBV9,TGTGCCAGCAGCCCCCGCCCCGAGGCTTCACCCCTCCACTTT,CASSPRPEASPLHF
-,TRBJ2-3,few,TRBV2,TGTGCCAGCAGTCTCGCAACTAGCACAGATACGCAGTATTTT,CASSLATSTDTQYF
-,TRBJ2-7,-,TRBV30,TGTGCCTCTACCCGGGACACAGTCTCCTACGAGCAGTACTTC,CASTRDTVSYEQYF
-,TRBJ1-5,-,TRBV15,TGTGCCACCAGCAGACCCCAGGTAGATCAGCCCCAGCATTTT,CATSRPQVDQPQHF
-,TRBJ1-2,-,TRBV10-3,TGTGCCATCAGTGAGTCGGATAGGGAGTTAAGCTATGGCTACACCTTC,CAISESDRELSYGYTF
TRBD2,TRBJ2-5,medium-sized,TRBV6-5,TGTGCCAGCAGTTACTCGACTAGCGGGGGGGAGACCCAGTACTTC,CASSYSTSGGETQYF
-,TRBJ2-5,few,TRBV2,TGTGCCAGCAGTGAAGTGGTGGCAGAGACCCAGTACTTC,CASSEVVAETQYF
-,TRBJ2-2,-,TRBV5-1,TGCGCCAGCAGCAGCGATGCGGGGAGGAACACCGGGGAGCTGTTTTTT,CASSSDAGRNTGELFF
-,TRBJ2-5,-,TRBV2,TGTGCCAGCAGACAGGGTTCGGAGACCCAGTACTTC,CASRQGSETQYF
-,TRBJ2-2,-,TRBV30,TGTGCCTGCACTTGGGACATCTCCTCCGGGGAGCTGTTTTTT,CACTWDISSGELFF
-,TRBJ2-2,few,TRBV4-3,TGCGCCAGCAGCCAAGATTCTAAAGGGCCCGGGGAGCTGTTTTTT,CASSQDSKGPGELFF